One and the same sample provided the 6 T cell receptor beta chains below, sequenced in a study of blood T cell repertoires in COVID-19. Some clones are missing from TCRdb's copy, which holds only in-frame ones; the method was immunoSEQ multiplex PCR. The sample has about 220,000 clones; around four fifths are singletons. The sequencing input was peripheral blood. These receptors came from a man aged 25-45 years with active or convalescent COVID-19.

The chain combines TRBV7-2 with TRBJ1-4, with 7 bases aligning to TRBD1. CDR3 length: 15 amino acids. V dropped 5 bases and J dropped 8; count of bases not matched to a gene: 11. CDR1 SGHTA and CDR2 FQGNSA come from the germline V gene. The CDR3 DNA reads TGTGCCAGCAGCACCAACGTCGGGACAGCCGAAAAACTGTTTTTT. This encodes CASSTNVGTAEKLFF.

The genes are TRBV5-1 and TRBJ2-7; 12 bases agree with TRBD1. The CDR3 extends over 16 amino acids. The germline CDR1 and CDR2 sequences are SGHRS and YFSETQ. Trimming removed 3 bases from V and 7 bases from J; junction bases left unmatched: 11. The CDR3 DNA reads as TGCGCCAGCAGCTCGCGACCGGGACAGGGGGCTGGTGAGCAGTACTTC. It translates to CASSSRPGQGAGEQYF.

This chain connects TRBV30 to TRBJ1-1; maybe TRBD1 (5 bases). This CDR3 spans 11 amino acids. With 4 bases removed from V and 4 bases from J, the gap between germline ends came to 7 bases. Germline V gives CDR1 GTSNPN, CDR2 SVGIG (reference sequence). DNA for the CDR3: TGTGCCTGGACAGGGCTCACTGAAGCTTTCTTT. It specifies CAWTGLTEAFF.

This clone came up once. This chain uses TRBV9 with TRBJ2-1; D ambiguous. Trimming left V 2 bases short and J 4 bases short, with 7 bases between. CDR1 and CDR2 (germline): SGDLS, YYNGEE. The CDR3 runs to 13 residues. The DNA for the CDR3 is TGTGCCAGCAGCGTCTCTATATACAATGAGCAGTTCTTC. It encodes CASSVSIYNEQFF.

The V call is TRBV7-8, the J call TRBJ2-1, with D possibly TRBD2 on 5 matching bases. CDR1 is SGHVS, CDR2 FQNEAQ, per germline. This CDR3 region has 15 residues. V was clipped by 6 bases and J by 5 bases, with 17 bases between them. The CDR3 coding sequence is TGTGCCAGCAGACTAGGACCGGAAAGAAACAATGAGCAGTTCTTC. Protein product: CASRLGPERNNEQFF.

This chain uses TRBV14 with TRBJ1-6; possibly TRBD1 for D (5 bases). V was cut by 4 bases and J by 9 bases, with 13 bases left in between. The CDR3 totals 14 residues. Germline CDR1 reads SGHDN; CDR2 reads FVKESK. CDR3 DNA: TGTGCCAGCAGCCGGGCGGGGGTTGGTTCACCCCTCCACTTT. It yields the protein CASSRAGVGSPLHF. The whole variable domain, filled in from reference TRBV14 and TRBJ1-6, reads EAGVTQFPSHSVIEKGQTVTLRCDPISGHDNLYWYRRVMGKEIKFLLHFVKESKQDESGMPNNRFLAERTGGTYSTLKVQPAELEDSGVYFCASSRAGVGSPLHFGNGTRLTVT.